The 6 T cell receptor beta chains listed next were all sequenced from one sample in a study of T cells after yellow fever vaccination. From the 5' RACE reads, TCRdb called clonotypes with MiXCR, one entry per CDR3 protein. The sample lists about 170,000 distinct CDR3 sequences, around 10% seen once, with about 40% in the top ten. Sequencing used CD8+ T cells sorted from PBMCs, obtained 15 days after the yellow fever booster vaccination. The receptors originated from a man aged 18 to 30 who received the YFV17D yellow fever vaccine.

This CDR3 reads CASRGGMAFF. CDR3 coding DNA: TGTGCCAGCAGGGGGGGCATGGCTTTCTTT. The chain employs TRBV25-1 and TRBJ1-1, with D possibly matching TRBD1 (6 bases). The CDR3 is 10 residues long. V was trimmed by 6 bases and J by 11 bases, leaving 10 bases between them. Per the germline V gene, CDR1 is MGHDK and CDR2 is SYGVNS.

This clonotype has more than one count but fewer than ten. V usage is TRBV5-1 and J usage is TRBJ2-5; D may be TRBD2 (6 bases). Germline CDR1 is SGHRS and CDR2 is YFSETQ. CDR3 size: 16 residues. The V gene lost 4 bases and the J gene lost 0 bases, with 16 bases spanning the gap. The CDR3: CASSPGVLAHQETQYF. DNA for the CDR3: TGCGCCAGCAGCCCCGGGGTGCTAGCGCACCAAGAGACCCAGTACTTC. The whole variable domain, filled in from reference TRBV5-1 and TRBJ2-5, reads KAGVTQTPRYLIKTRGQQVTLSCSPISGHRSVSWYQQTPGQGLQFLFEYFSETQRNKGNFPGRFSGRQFSNSRSEMNVSTLELGDSALYLCASSPGVLAHQETQYFGPGTRLLVL.

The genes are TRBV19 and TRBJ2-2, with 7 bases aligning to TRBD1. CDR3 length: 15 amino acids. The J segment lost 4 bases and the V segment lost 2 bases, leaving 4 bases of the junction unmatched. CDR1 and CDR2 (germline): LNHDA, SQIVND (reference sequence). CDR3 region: CASSIFRTGTGELFF. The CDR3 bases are TGTGCCAGTAGTATATTTCGGACAGGCACCGGGGAGCTGTTTTTT.

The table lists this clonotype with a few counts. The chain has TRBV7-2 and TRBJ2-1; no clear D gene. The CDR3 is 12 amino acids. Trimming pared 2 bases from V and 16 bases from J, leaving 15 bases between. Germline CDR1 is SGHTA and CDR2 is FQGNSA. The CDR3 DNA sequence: TGTGCCAGCAGCTTATACACCAGTCTACCATTCTTC. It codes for CASSLYTSLPFF.

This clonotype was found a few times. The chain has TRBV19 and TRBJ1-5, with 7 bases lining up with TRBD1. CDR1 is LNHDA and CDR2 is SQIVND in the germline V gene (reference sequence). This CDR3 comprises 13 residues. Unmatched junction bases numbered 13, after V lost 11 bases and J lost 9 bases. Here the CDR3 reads CAVSTGESWPQHF. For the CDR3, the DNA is TGTGCCGTTAGTACAGGGGAGTCTTGGCCCCAGCATTTT.

The CDR3 protein is CASSPGGREKLFF. CDR3 DNA: TGTGCCAGCAGTCCAGGCGGTAGGGAAAAACTGTTTTTT. The chain is built from TRBV4-2 and TRBJ1-4; unclear D gene. CDR3 length: 13 amino acids. Germline CDR1 LGHNA, CDR2 YNFKEQ. The V and J ends lost 6 bases and 8 bases respectively, with 13 bases between them.